This T cell receptor (beta chain) appears in the sequencing data of a study of T cells expressing NK-cell markers. Study-level background: Sorted T-cell subsets CD3+CD56+NKG2C+, CD3+CD56+NKG2C- and CD3+CD56-NKG2C+ were TCR beta-sequenced.

Study observations and caveats: Dominance of the CD3+CD56-NKG2C+ fraction by these clonotypes also held in several donors.

With UMIs, 5'RACE template switching was used to make TCR beta cDNA. From its re-call of the 5' RACE reads, TCRdb lists each CDR3 protein once, without DNA. This table holds roughly 160,000 distinct CDR3 sequences. Concerning this clonotype: Its antigen remains unidentified.

The CDR3 is 15 residues long. Per the germline V gene, CDR1 is SGDLS and CDR2 is YYNGEE. Sequencing was carried out using blood T cells: a sorted CD56 or NKG2C T cell subset, CD4+ or CD8+ T cells, or bulk PBMC T cells (not recorded which). This TCR came from a man aged 18 to 70 in good health. This chain uses TRBV9 with TRBJ2-1. This CDR3 reads CASSILANPYNEQFF.